The present T cell receptor beta chain was sequenced within a study of blood T cells in healthy people across ages. Using a J-beta primer mix together with a sample-barcoded 5' primer, a second PCR was run for roughly 7 to 12 cycles. Every cDNA molecule bore a tag from a template-switch adaptor containing 12 random nucleotides. TCRdb recomputed calls from the 5' RACE reads with MiXCR, one row per CDR3 protein. This table holds more than 1,400,000 distinct CDR3 sequences, around 42% found once. J lost 5 bases, V lost 1 base, and 5 bases had no gene match. There are 16 residues in the CDR3. Germline CDR1 is SGHDN and CDR2 is FVKESK. Individuals who donated were healthy Caucasians from Russia aged roughly 6 to 90. Per individual sample, total RNA of at least 6 micrograms was extracted. This clonotype was detected only a few times. Antigen unknown. Overall study results and limits: Measured against age, TCR beta diversity per million T cells decreased in a roughly linear manner.

V is TRBV14 and J is TRBJ2-1; 10 bases are a match to TRBD2. The clonotype comes from a woman under 30 in good health. Material: blood. The CDR3 protein is CASSQVSSGSHNEQFF. In DNA, the CDR3 is TGTGCCAGCAGCCAAGTGTCTAGCGGGAGCCACAATGAGCAGTTCTTC. The complete variable domain, with remaining parts taken from reference TRBV14 and TRBJ2-1, reads EAGVTQFPSHSVIEKGQTVTLRCDPISGHDNLYWYRRVMGKEIKFLLHFVKESKQDESGMPNNRFLAERTGGTYSTLKVQPAELEDSGVYFCASSQVSSGSHNEQFFGPGTRLTVL.